Listed here are 8 T cell receptor beta chains from one sample, sequenced in a study of blood T cells in healthy people across ages (dated by TCRdb to the mid-2010s). To prepare the library, 5' RACE was applied. The second PCR ran for about 7 to 11 cycles and used a J-beta primer mix along with a sample-barcoded 5' primer. TCRdb reran the public reads through fastp at Q25 and MiXCR, keeping productive beta chains. Each CDR3 protein appears once, grouped with its most common genes and DNA. The sample includes around 2 million distinct CDR3 sequences, with around 40% observed a single time. Together, the top ten hold 23% of the sample. Sequences were obtained from blood. The receptors originated from a human donor in good health.

A remark on this clonotype: One end of the junction does not line up with germline, which may come from a read error. The chain recombines TRBV4-3 with TRBJ2-7; D unclear. The CDR3 consists of 13 residues. Germline CDR1 reads LGHNA; CDR2 reads YSLEER. In DNA form, the CDR3 reads TGCGCCAGCAGCCAAGATGTGGGGTACGGGCAGTACTTC. Amino acids: CASSQDVGYGQYF.

Details on this clonotype: The junction departs from the called germline gene at one end, perhaps through a read error. The chain carries TRBV5-1 and TRBJ1-1; D remains unclear. The germline V gene encodes CDR1 SGHRS and CDR2 YFSETQ. The CDR3 contains 12 residues. CDR3 DNA sequence: TGCGCCAGCAACTTGGTGGGGACTGAAGCTTTCTTT. Amino acids: CASNLVGTEAFF.

This chain links TRBV7-2 with TRBJ1-6; D is unclear. Germline V CDR1 and CDR2: SGHTA, FQGNSA. There are 15 residues in the CDR3. Trimming shortened V by 1 base and J by 9 bases, and 13 bases separated the two germline ends. The CDR3 reads CASSLESSRGSPLHF. The CDR3, as DNA: TGTGCCAGCAGCTTAGAATCATCGCGAGGTTCACCCCTCCACTTT.

This clonotype occurred a few times. The chain carries TRBV5-1 and TRBJ1-4, with 12 bases that match TRBD1. V was pared by 8 bases and J by 0 bases, with 8 bases of the junction left unmatched. Germline V gives CDR1 SGHRS, CDR2 YFSETQ. The length of the CDR3 is 17 residues. CDR3 DNA sequence: TGCGCCAGGGGGACAGGGGGCGCGTTAGCAACTAATGAAAAACTGTTTTTT. Translation gives CARGTGGALATNEKLFF.

V is TRBV5-1 and J is TRBJ1-5; 7 bases line up with TRBD1. Unmatched junction bases numbered 9, after V lost 4 bases and J lost 2 bases. Germline CDR1 and CDR2: SGHRS and YFSETQ. This CDR3 comprises 16 residues. CDR3 sequence (DNA): TGCGCCAGCAGCGGTGGAGTCACAGGGGGCAATCAGCCCCAGCATTTT. It encodes CASSGGVTGGNQPQHF.

Only a few counts were recorded for this clonotype. The rearrangement links TRBV9 to TRBJ1-2, with a possible D match to TRBD1 (6 bases). The CDR3 runs to 14 residues. The V gene's germline CDR1 is SGDLS and CDR2 YYNGEE. The V gene lost 3 bases and the J gene lost 4 bases, with 13 bases spanning the gap. CDR3 sequence (DNA): TGTGCCAGCAGCGGAATACAGGGTCCCTATGGCTACACCTTC. Protein: CASSGIQGPYGYTF.

The CDR3 DNA sequence: TGTGCTAGTGCCCTACCGCCGGGGCAGATCTACAATGAGCAGTTCTTC. Translation: CASALPPGQIYNEQFF. The gene calls are TRBV12-5 and TRBJ2-1; D might be TRBD1 or TRBD2, each matching 5 bases. The CDR3 has 16 residues. Germline V gives CDR1 LGHNT, CDR2 FRNRAP. The V end was cut by 7 bases, the J end by 3 bases, with 19 bases between.

This clonotype was observed a handful of times. The DNA of the CDR3 is TGTGCCAGCAGTTACGAAGGATTACACCCGGAACAGTACTTC. It is translated as CASSYEGLHPEQYF. The V and J genes are TRBV6-2 or TRBV6-3 and TRBJ2-7; no reliable D call. Looked up from germline, CDR1 is MNHEY and CDR2 is SVGEGT. Trimming took off 2 bases at V and 10 bases at J, with 18 bases between the two ends. This CDR3 region has 14 residues.